This paragraph reports one T cell receptor beta chain. Authors' methods: Amplified reference gene primers provided the basis for estimating nucleated cell counts. Data came from immunoSEQ multiplex PCR; TCRdb stores just in-frame clones and leaves some out. V, J and clone size are those of that table, while D and trimming were read from the DNA. The sample includes about 130,000 clones, approximately 78% seen only once; the top ten take approximately 11%. Germline CDR1 MDHEN, CDR2 SYDVKM. The CDR3 is made up of 12 amino acids. Trimming pared 5 bases from V and 8 bases from J, leaving 12 bases between. These data are taken from a study of blood T cell repertoires in COVID-19. Study-level background: Sites in the United States, Italy and Spain provided acute and convalescent COVID-19 samples.

The receptor was isolated from a man aged 55 to 70 who had recovered from COVID-19. Sequenced sample: peripheral blood. The chain recombines TRBV28 with TRBJ1-2; no clear D gene. CDR3 sequence (DNA): TGTGCCAGCAGTCCTGAATCCAGGGGCTACACCTTC. It is translated as CASSPESRGYTF.